These 5 T cell receptor beta chains were all obtained from the same sample, sequenced in a study of blood T cell repertoires in COVID-19. The repertoire was sequenced with immunoSEQ multiplex PCR; TCRdb's copy has only in-frame clones and lacks some. This sample yields 200,000 to 300,000 clones, of which 88% are seen a single time; more than 1% belongs to the top ten. The sequenced sample was PBMCs or T cells enriched from blood (not recorded which). These receptors all stem from a woman in her thirties or forties with acute COVID-19.

This chain links TRBV19 with TRBJ2-3; D is possibly TRBD2 (7 bases). CDR3 length: 14 residues. Germline values: CDR1 LNHDA, CDR2 SQIVND (reference sequence). V gave up 6 bases and J gave up 2 bases, with 12 bases separating them. CDR3 in DNA: TGTGCCAGTAGCCTTCGGGGGGCCACAGATACGCAGTATTTT. Amino acids: CASSLRGATDTQYF.

The chain couples TRBV12-3 or TRBV12-4 to TRBJ2-2, with TRBD1 as a possible D gene (5 bases). The CDR3 loop spans 13 amino acids. V gave up 5 bases and J gave up 5 bases, with 9 bases separating them. Here the CDR3 DNA reads TGTGCCAGCAGTCAGAGACAGACCGGGGAGCTGTTTTTT. Translation: CASSQRQTGELFF.

The rearrangement links TRBV7-8 to TRBJ2-7; D uncertain. Germline V gene sequence: CDR1 SGHVS, CDR2 FQNEAQ. The CDR3 covers 13 residues. Trimming left V 1 base short and J 3 bases short, with 7 bases between. The CDR3 bases are TGTGCCAGCAGCTTAGGACAACTCTACGAGCAGTACGTC. This codes for CASSLGQLYEQYV.

The chain has TRBV9 and TRBJ2-3; the match to TRBD2 covers 11 bases. Germline V gene data show CDR1 as SGDLS and CDR2 as YYNGEE. The V segment lost 0 bases and the J segment 1 base; nucleotides outside the gene matches: 7. This CDR3 is built from 18 residues. The CDR3 coding sequence is TGTGCCAGCAGCGTAGTCCCGGTGGGACTAGCGGGCACAGATACGCAGTATTTT. As protein: CASSVVPVGLAGTDTQYF.

This sequence joins TRBV11-2 and TRBJ1-4, with D perhaps matching TRBD1 (5 bases). Germline CDR1 and CDR2: SGHAT and FQNNGV. The CDR3 length is 12 residues. Trimming took off 5 bases at V and 6 bases at J, with 7 bases between the two ends. The CDR3 loop is CASSRGYEKLFF. The CDR3 region has the DNA TGTGCCAGCAGCAGGGGTTATGAAAAACTGTTTTTT. Using reference TRBV11-2 and TRBJ1-4 for the parts outside the CDR3, the full variable domain is EAGVAQSPRYKIIEKRQSVAFWCNPISGHATLYWYQQILGQGPKLLIQFQNNGVVDDSQLPKDRFSAERLKGVDSTLKIQPAKLEDSAVYLCASSRGYEKLFFGSGTQLSVL.